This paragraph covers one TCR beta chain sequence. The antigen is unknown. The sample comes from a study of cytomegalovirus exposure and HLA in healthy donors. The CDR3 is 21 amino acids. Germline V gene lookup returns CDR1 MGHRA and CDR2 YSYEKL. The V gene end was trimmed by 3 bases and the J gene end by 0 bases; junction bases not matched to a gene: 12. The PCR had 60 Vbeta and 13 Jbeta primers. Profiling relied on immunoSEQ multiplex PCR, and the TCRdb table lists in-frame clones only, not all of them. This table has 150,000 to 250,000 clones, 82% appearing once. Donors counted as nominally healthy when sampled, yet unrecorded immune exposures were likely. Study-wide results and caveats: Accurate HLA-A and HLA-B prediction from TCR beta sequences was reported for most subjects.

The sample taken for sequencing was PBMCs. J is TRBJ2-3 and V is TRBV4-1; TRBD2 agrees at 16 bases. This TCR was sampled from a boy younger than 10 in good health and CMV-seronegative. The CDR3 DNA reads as TGCGCCAGCAGCCAGGAACCGGGACTAGCGGGGGGGCCGGGGAGCACAGATACGCAGTATTTT. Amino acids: CASSQEPGLAGGPGSTDTQYF.